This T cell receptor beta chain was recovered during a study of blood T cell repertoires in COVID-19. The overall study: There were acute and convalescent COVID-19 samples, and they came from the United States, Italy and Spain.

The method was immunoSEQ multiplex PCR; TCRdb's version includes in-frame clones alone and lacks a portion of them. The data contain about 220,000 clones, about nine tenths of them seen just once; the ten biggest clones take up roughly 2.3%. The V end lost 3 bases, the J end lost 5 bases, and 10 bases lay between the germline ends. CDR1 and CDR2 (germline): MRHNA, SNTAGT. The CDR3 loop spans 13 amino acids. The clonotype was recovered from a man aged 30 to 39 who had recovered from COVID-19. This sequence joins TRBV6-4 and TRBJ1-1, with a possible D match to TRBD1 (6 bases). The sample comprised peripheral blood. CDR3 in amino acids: CASSEGAGTEAFF. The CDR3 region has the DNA TGTGCCAGCAGTGAGGGGGCTGGAACTGAAGCTTTCTTT.